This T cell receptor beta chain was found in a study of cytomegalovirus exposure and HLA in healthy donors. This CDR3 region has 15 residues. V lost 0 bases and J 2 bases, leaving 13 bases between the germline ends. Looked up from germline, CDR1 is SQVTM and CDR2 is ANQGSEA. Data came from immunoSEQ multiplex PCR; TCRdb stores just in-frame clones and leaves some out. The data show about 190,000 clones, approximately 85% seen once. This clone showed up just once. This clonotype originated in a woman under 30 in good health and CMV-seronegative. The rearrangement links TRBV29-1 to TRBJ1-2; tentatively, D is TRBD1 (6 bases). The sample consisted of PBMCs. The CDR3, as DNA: TGCAGCGTTGAAGATCGGGGCAGGGGCAACTATGGCTACACCTTC. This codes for CSVEDRGRGNYGYTF.